Each of the 3 T cell receptor beta chains below was sequenced from the same sample in a study of shared clonotypes between healthy human individuals (dated by TCRdb to 2020 to 2021). Preparation of the library involved the immunoSEQ multiplex PCR assay. Here the immuneACCESS table is served through TCRdb, limited to in-frame sequences with V and J called. Missing clones are a known gap in these copies; in checked studies unresolved V genes cover under half, and the rest lacks a known reason. The sample table lists approximately 1,000,000 clones, approximately 75% of them with a count of one. Clones ranked in the top ten supply 0.89% of the sample. The sequencing sample was made of memory CD4+ T cells from PBMCs. According to the study, the label for this sample's cell subset or site signals: CD45RA-negative fraction. These receptor sequences come from a man aged 18 to 30 in good health. Some clones in this sample may be carry-over from other donors' samples.

Notes on this clone: Compared with germline, one end of the junction differs, possibly owing to a read error. The chain uses TRBV28 and TRBJ2-6; TRBD1 matches at 8 bases. The germline V gene encodes CDR1 MDHEN and CDR2 SYDVKM. The CDR3 sequence is 15 residues long. CDR3 region: CATRDRHSGANVLTF. CDR3 in DNA: TGTGCCACCCGGGACAGGCACTCTGGAGCCAACGTCCTGACTTTC.

V and J are TRBV5-1 and TRBJ1-1; tentatively, D is TRBD1 (6 bases). The CDR3 covers 16 residues. Germline lookup yields CDR1 SGHRS and CDR2 YFSETQ. V was clipped by 0 bases and J by 5 bases, with 17 bases between them. The chain's CDR3 is CASSLAAGTRGTEAFF. As DNA, the CDR3 is TGCGCCAGCAGCTTGGCCGCAGGAACTAGGGGGACTGAAGCTTTCTTT.

The chain couples TRBV2 to TRBJ1-2; TRBD1 is a possible D gene (5 bases). V was trimmed by 7 bases and J by 10 bases, leaving 19 bases between them. The CDR3 runs 13 residues. The V gene's germline CDR1 is SNHLY and CDR2 FYNNEI. CDR3 nucleotide sequence: TGTGCCAGCAACCGGGACGGGTCTCATTCCTACACCTTC. This gives the protein CASNRDGSHSYTF. Full variable domain (remainder filled in from reference TRBV2 and TRBJ1-2): EPEVTQTPSHQVTQMGQEVILRCVPISNHLYFYWYRQILGQKVEFLVSFYNNEISEKSEIFDDQFSVERPDGSNFTLKIRSTKLEDSAMYFCASNRDGSHSYTFGSGTRLTVV.